This TCR beta chain originates from a study of a mutant IDH1 vaccine in newly diagnosed glioma. Study-wide background: Among treated patients, 62.5% were male and around 40% female, and mean age was roughly 40 years.

J gave up 4 bases and V 3 bases, and 8 bases lay outside the gene matches. CDR1 and CDR2 (germline): SGDLS, YYNGEE. This CDR3 contains 15 residues. The time point here: baseline, week 1 (first vaccination visit). Treatment of the sample: pre-vaccination baseline after standard-of-care therapy. This clone appeared once. Profiling relied on immunoSEQ multiplex PCR, and the TCRdb table lists in-frame clones only, not all of them. Here the sample spans about 98,000 clones, approximately 90% being singletons. Sequenced here: PBMCs, sampled from a glioma patient treated with radiotherapy, temozolomide or both. The V gene is TRBV9, the J gene TRBJ1-2; 8 bases match TRBD1. The source is a woman aged 50 to 60 with glioma. The CDR3 DNA sequence: TGTGCCAGCAGCGGAGTCCGGGACAGGAGCTATGGCTACACCTTC. Protein sequence: CASSGVRDRSYGYTF.